These T cell receptor beta chains were read from a single sample in a study of blood T cell repertoires in COVID-19. Some clones are missing from TCRdb's copy, which holds only in-frame ones; the method was immunoSEQ multiplex PCR. The sample yields tens of thousands of clones, roughly 80% seen once. Specimen: peripheral blood. The receptors were sampled from a human donor in a cohort sampled during active COVID-19. CDR3s include the opening cysteine and the closing phenylalanine or tryptophan. Fields, in order: V gene, J gene, clone size, D gene, CDR3 protein, CDR3 DNA. The D gene is left open where the match is weak. Some rows mark clone size as missing; the rest say once, few, many or name a class of expanded clone.

TRBV19	TRBJ2-5	-	-	CASSQAVLETQYF	TGTGCCAGTAGCCAGGCTGTATTAGAGACCCAGTACTTC
TRBV5-1	TRBJ2-3	-	-	CASSLVGGSTDTQYF	TGCGCCAGCAGCTTGGTTGGCGGGAGCACAGATACGCAGTATTTT
TRBV12-3/TRBV12-4	TRBJ1-5	few	-	CASRKTGNQPQHF	TGTGCCAGCAGAAAAACAGGGAATCAGCCCCAGCATTTT
TRBV11-2	TRBJ2-4	-	-	CASSSTGVGIQYF	TGTGCCAGCAGCTCCACGGGGGTGGGAATTCAGTACTTC
TRBV6-5	TRBJ1-2	-	-	CASSYGQSSYGYTF	TGTGCCAGCAGTTATGGGCAGTCTTCCTATGGCTACACCTTC
TRBV7-8	TRBJ2-5	-	-	CASSLVRNQRATQAQYF	TGTGCCAGCAGCTTAGTGAGGAACCAGCGGGCGACGCAGGCCCAGTACTTC
TRBV4-2	TRBJ2-2	once	-	CASSPSLSGRRGTGELFF	TGTGCCAGCAGCCCTTCACTTTCGGGGCGGAGGGGCACCGGGGAGCTGTTTTTT
TRBV6-5	TRBJ1-5	-	TRBD1	CASRQGQGNQPQHF	TGTGCCAGCAGACAGGGACAGGGGAATCAGCCCCAGCATTTT
TRBV25-1	TRBJ2-3	-	-	CASSGDRGGGTDTQYF	TGTGCCAGCAGTGGTGACAGAGGGGGGGGCACAGATACGCAGTATTTT
TRBV7-9	TRBJ1-6	many	TRBD1	CASSFSTGGGSPLHF	TGTGCCAGCAGCTTCTCGACAGGGGGCGGTTCACCCCTCCACTTT
TRBV5-4	TRBJ2-5	-	-	CASSSDRYQETQYF	TGTGCCAGCAGCTCCGACAGGTACCAAGAGACCCAGTACTTC
TRBV5-1	TRBJ2-7	-	TRBD2	CASSHGASGGNYEQYF	TGCGCCAGCAGCCACGGCGCTAGCGGGGGGAATTACGAGCAGTACTTC
TRBV3-1/TRBV3-2	TRBJ2-1	few	TRBD2	CASSPSGGTIEQFF	TGTGCCAGCAGCCCTAGCGGGGGGACTATTGAGCAGTTCTTC
TRBV28	TRBJ2-3	-	-	CASSRLGGQGDTQYF	TGTGCCAGCAGTCGGCTGGGGGGGCAGGGAGATACGCAGTATTTT
TRBV21-1	TRBJ1-2	-	-	CASSKDRVLGGYTF	TGTGCCAGCAGCAAAGACAGGGTCCTGGGTGGCTACACCTTC
TRBV11-2	TRBJ1-1	-	-	CASSLNPGDTEAFF	TGTGCCAGCAGCTTAAATCCCGGAGACACTGAAGCTTTCTTT
TRBV6-5	TRBJ1-1	few	-	CASRPTGRDTEAFF	TGTGCCAGCAGGCCCACAGGGCGGGACACTGAAGCTTTCTTT
TRBV27	TRBJ1-5	-	-	CASSFGGDQPQHF	TGTGCCAGCAGTTTTGGGGGCGACCAGCCCCAGCATTTT
TRBV28	TRBJ1-1	-	-	CASSLSRGKAEAFF	TGTGCCAGCAGCCTCTCCCGGGGAAAAGCTGAAGCTTTCTTT
TRBV11-2	TRBJ2-2	-	-	CASSPNRVWAGELFF	TGTGCCAGCAGCCCCAACAGGGTTTGGGCCGGGGAGCTGTTTTTT
TRBV19	TRBJ2-7	few	-	CASSIDGSGSYEQYF	TGTGCCAGTAGTATAGACGGGTCCGGGTCCTACGAGCAGTACTTC
TRBV28	TRBJ2-7	-	-	CASSSVLLRVKYEQYF	TGTGCCAGCAGTTCCGTCCTGCTGCGGGTTAAATACGAGCAGTACTTC
TRBV28	TRBJ1-1	-	TRBD1	CASSKTGGARRGTEAFF	TGTGCCAGCAGTAAGACAGGGGGCGCGAGGAGGGGCACTGAAGCTTTCTTT
TRBV7-6	TRBJ1-2	-	-	CASTPPRGPNYGYTF	TGTGCCAGCACCCCCCCAAGGGGCCCAAACTATGGCTACACCTTC
TRBV27	TRBJ1-6	-	-	CASSPDRYSPLHF	TGTGCCAGCAGTCCAGACAGGTATTCACCCCTCCACTTT
TRBV11-2	TRBJ2-7	-	TRBD2	CASSPRTSGDYEQYF	TGTGCCAGCAGCCCCCGGACTAGCGGGGATTACGAGCAGTACTTC
TRBV7-6	TRBJ1-6	-	-	CASSLASSYNSPLHF	TGTGCCAGCAGCTTAGCCAGCTCCTATAATTCACCCCTCCACTTT
TRBV5-1	TRBJ2-3	-	-	CASSLSFGGLFSQSTDTQYF	TGCGCCAGCAGCTTGTCGTTTGGTGGTTTGTTCTCGCAGAGCACAGATACGCAGTATTTT
TRBV10-3	TRBJ1-2	-	-	CAITAQANNYGYTF	TGTGCCATCACCGCTCAGGCAAATAATTACGGCTACACCTTC
TRBV21-1	TRBJ1-4	-	-	CASSKTGGNEKLFF	TGTGCCAGCAGCAAAACAGGGGGGAATGAAAAACTGTTTTTT
TRBV24-1	TRBJ2-7	-	TRBD1	CATSVLRDRKHEQYF	TGTGCCACCAGTGTCCTCCGGGACAGAAAGCACGAGCAGTACTTC
TRBV5-8	TRBJ1-1	-	-	CASSLQGSLWSAFF	TGTGCCAGCAGCTTGCAGGGGTCTTTATGGTCAGCTTTCTTT
TRBV19	TRBJ2-7	-	TRBD2	CASSIPGGPYEQYF	TGTGCCAGTAGTATCCCGGGGGGACCATACGAGCAGTACTTC
TRBV7-9	TRBJ2-1	-	TRBD2	CASSPPGLGIEQFF	TGTGCCAGCAGCCCCCCGGGACTAGGTATTGAGCAGTTCTTC
TRBV7-9	TRBJ2-1	-	-	CASSVTSGSYNEQFF	TGTGCCAGCAGCGTAACCTCCGGCTCCTACAATGAGCAGTTCTTC
TRBV19	TRBJ2-7	-	TRBD2	CASRSGSPVYEQYF	TGTGCCAGTCGGAGCGGGAGTCCCGTCTACGAGCAGTACTTC